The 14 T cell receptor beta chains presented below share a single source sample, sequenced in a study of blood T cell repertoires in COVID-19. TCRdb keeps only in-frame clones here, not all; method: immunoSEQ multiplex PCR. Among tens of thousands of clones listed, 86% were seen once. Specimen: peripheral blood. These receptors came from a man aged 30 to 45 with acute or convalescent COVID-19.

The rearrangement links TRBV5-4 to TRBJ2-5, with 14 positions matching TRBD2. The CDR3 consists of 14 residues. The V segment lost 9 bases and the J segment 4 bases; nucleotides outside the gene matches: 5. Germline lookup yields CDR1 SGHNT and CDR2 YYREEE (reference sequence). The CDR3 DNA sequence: TGTGCCATGGGACTAGCGGGAGCGGTAGAGACCCAGTACTTC. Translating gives CAMGLAGAVETQYF.

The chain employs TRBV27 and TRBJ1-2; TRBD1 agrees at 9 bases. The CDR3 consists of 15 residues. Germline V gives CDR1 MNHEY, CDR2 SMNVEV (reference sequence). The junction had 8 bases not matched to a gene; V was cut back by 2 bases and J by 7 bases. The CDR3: CASSLRPTGGSGYTF. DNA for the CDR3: TGTGCCAGCAGTTTACGCCCGACAGGGGGAAGTGGCTACACCTTC.

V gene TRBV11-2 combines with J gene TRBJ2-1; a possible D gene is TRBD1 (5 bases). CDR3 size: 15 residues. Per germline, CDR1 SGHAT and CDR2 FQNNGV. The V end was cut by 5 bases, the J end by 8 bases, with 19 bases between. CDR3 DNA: TGTGCCAGCAGCCCCCGACAGTACACCAATCATGAGCAGTTCTTC. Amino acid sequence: CASSPRQYTNHEQFF.

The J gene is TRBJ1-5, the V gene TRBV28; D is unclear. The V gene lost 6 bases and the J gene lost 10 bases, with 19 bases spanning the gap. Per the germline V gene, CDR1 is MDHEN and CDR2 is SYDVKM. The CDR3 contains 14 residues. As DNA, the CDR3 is TGTGCCAGCAGCCGCGGACGGTGGCCGGGACCCCAGCATTTT. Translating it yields CASSRGRWPGPQHF.

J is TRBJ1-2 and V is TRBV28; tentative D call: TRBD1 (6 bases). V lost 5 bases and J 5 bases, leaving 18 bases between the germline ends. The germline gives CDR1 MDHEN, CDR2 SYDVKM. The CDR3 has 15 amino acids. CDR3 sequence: CASSPGGARGYGYTF. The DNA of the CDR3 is TGTGCCAGCAGTCCGGGGGGGGCGCGGGGTTATGGCTACACCTTC.

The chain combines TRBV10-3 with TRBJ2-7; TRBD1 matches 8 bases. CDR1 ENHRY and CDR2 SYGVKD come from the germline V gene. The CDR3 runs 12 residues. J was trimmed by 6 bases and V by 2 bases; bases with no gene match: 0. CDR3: CAISEGQGEQYF. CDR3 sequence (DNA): TGTGCCATCAGTGAGGGACAGGGCGAGCAGTACTTC.

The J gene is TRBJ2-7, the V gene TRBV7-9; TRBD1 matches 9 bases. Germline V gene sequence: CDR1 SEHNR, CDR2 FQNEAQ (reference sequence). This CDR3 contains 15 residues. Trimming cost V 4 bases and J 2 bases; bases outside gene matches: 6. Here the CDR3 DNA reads TGTGCCAGCAGCTCGGTGGGGACAGGGACCTACGAGCAGTACTTC. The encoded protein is CASSSVGTGTYEQYF.

The CDR3 DNA follows: TGTGCCAGCAGTGGATCGTCAGGGGGCCCAAGATCACCCCTCCACTTT. As protein: CASSGSSGGPRSPLHF. The genes are TRBV25-1 and TRBJ1-6; 8 bases match TRBD1. V dropped 4 bases and J dropped 10; count of bases not matched to a gene: 12. Germline CDR1 is MGHDK and CDR2 is SYGVNS. The CDR3 runs 16 residues.

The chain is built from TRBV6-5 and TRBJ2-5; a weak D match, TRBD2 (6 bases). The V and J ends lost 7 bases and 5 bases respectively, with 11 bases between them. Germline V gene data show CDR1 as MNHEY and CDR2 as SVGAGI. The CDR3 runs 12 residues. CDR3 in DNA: TGTGCCAGCACCATAGGAGGGGAGACCCAGTACTTC. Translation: CASTIGGETQYF.

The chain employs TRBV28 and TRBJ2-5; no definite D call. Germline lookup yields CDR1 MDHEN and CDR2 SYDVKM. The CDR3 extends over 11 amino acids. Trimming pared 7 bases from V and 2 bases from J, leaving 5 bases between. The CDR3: CASKIQETQYF. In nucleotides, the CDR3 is TGTGCCAGCAAAATACAAGAGACCCAGTACTTC.

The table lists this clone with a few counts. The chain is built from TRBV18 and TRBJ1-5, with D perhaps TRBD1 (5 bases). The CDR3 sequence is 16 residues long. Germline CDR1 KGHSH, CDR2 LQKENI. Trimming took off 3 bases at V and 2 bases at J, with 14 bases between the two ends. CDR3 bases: TGTGCCAGCTCACCTGAGGCGGGGGGTGGCAATCAGCCCCAGCATTTT. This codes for CASSPEAGGGNQPQHF.

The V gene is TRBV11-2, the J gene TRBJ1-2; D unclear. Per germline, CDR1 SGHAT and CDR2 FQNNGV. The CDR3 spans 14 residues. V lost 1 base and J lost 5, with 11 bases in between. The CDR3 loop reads CASSLGQFPYGYTF. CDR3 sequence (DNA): TGTGCCAGCAGCTTAGGTCAGTTCCCGTATGGCTACACCTTC.

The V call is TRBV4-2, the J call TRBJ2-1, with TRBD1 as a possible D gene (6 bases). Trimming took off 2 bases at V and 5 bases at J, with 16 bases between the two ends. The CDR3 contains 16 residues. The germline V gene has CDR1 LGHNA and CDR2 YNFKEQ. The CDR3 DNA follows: TGTGCCAGCAGCCAATGGGGACAACTCTACAACAATGAGCAGTTCTTC. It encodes CASSQWGQLYNNEQFF.

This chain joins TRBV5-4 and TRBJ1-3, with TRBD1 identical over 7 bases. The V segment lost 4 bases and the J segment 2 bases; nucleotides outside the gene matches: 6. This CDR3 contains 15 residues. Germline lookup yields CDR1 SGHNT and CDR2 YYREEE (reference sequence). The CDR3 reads CASSIQGGPGNTIYF. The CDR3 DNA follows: TGTGCCAGCAGCATTCAGGGGGGACCTGGAAACACCATATATTTT.